Below, 27 T cell receptor beta chains from the same sample are listed, as sequenced in a study of cytomegalovirus exposure and HLA in healthy donors. Primers: 60 Vbeta forward and 13 Jbeta reverse. TCRdb keeps only in-frame clones here, not all; method: immunoSEQ multiplex PCR. Among around 85,000 clones listed, roughly 80% were seen once. The sequenced material came from PBMCs. These receptors were obtained from a man aged 50 or older in good health and CMV-seropositive.

This clone showed up just once. This rearrangement joins TRBV6-6 to TRBJ1-2; 9 nucleotides agree with TRBD1. The CDR3 covers 15 residues. Germline values: CDR1 MNHNY, CDR2 SVGAGI (reference sequence). V shed 5 bases and J 0 bases; nucleotides not matched to a gene: 4. The CDR3, as DNA: TGTGCCAGCAGTCAACGGGACAGGGCTAACTATGGCTACACCTTC. Its translation: CASSQRDRANYGYTF.

The rearrangement uses TRBV7-9 and TRBJ2-7, with D perhaps TRBD2 (5 bases). The germline V gene has CDR1 SEHNR and CDR2 FQNEAQ (reference sequence). The CDR3 length is 13 residues. V was trimmed by 7 bases and J by 0 bases, leaving 10 bases between them. DNA of the CDR3: TGTGCCAGCAACTTGGGGAGCTCCTACGAGCAGTACTTC. Amino acid sequence: CASNLGSSYEQYF.

This clone has more than one count but fewer than ten. The rearrangement links TRBV2 to TRBJ1-2; D is unresolved. The V gene lost 2 bases and the J gene lost 3 bases, with 7 bases spanning the gap. CDR1 and CDR2 from the germline V gene are SNHLY and FYNNEI. CDR3 length: 13 amino acids. This CDR3 is CASSEMRDYGYTF. The CDR3 coding sequence is TGTGCCAGCAGTGAAATGAGGGACTATGGCTACACCTTC.

CDR3 in DNA: TGTGCCACTACCCGGACAGCCTCCTTCTATGGCTACACCTTC. Its translation: CATTRTASFYGYTF. V usage is TRBV6-1 and J usage is TRBJ1-2; D is possibly TRBD1 (6 bases). Trimming removed 10 bases at V and 4 bases at J, with 19 bases between. Per germline, CDR1 MNHNS and CDR2 SASEGT. The CDR3 runs to 14 residues.

J is TRBJ2-1 and V is TRBV7-2; maybe TRBD2 (6 bases). The CDR3 has 14 residues. Trimming took 3 bases from V and 7 from J, leaving 13 bases between them. In germline, CDR1 is SGHTA, CDR2 FQGNSA. The CDR3 here is CASSLEGGRNEQFF. CDR3 DNA: TGTGCCAGCAGCTTGGAGGGAGGACGGAATGAGCAGTTCTTC.

The CDR3 region is CASRSRGPYNEQFF. The CDR3 bases are TGTGCCAGTAGATCCAGGGGGCCCTACAATGAGCAGTTCTTC. The chain links TRBV19 to TRBJ2-1; 8 bases are a match to TRBD1. The ends lost 6 bases at V and 2 bases at J; junction bases unmatched: 3. This CDR3 has 14 amino acids. The germline V gene has CDR1 LNHDA and CDR2 SQIVND (reference sequence). Looking up the rest from reference TRBV19 and TRBJ2-1 gives the full variable domain: DGGITQSPKYLFRKEGQNVTLSCEQNLNHDAMYWYRQDPGQGLRLIYYSQIVNDFQKGDIAEGYSVSREKKESFPLTVTSAQKNPTAFYLCASRSRGPYNEQFFGPGTRLTVL.

The chain joins TRBV10-3 to TRBJ2-3; 10 bases line up with TRBD2. CDR3 length equals 15 residues. V shed 4 bases and J 3 bases; nucleotides not matched to a gene: 4. Germline values: CDR1 ENHRY, CDR2 SYGVKD. CDR3 residues: CAISAASGSTDTQYF. In DNA form, the CDR3 reads TGTGCCATCAGTGCTGCTAGCGGGAGTACAGATACGCAGTATTTT.

V usage is TRBV29-1 and J usage is TRBJ2-1, with 9 bases identical to TRBD2. After removal of 6 bases from V and 8 bases from J, the junction contained 14 bases not matched to a gene. The CDR3 runs to 15 residues. Germline CDR1 SQVTM, CDR2 ANQGSEA. Here the CDR3 reads CSVGGLREGLDEQFF. CDR3 DNA: TGCAGCGTGGGAGGGTTGCGGGAGGGCCTGGATGAGCAGTTCTTC.

This clone is deemed medium-sized (0.01 to 0.1%). The V gene is TRBV18, the J gene TRBJ1-1, with TRBD1 matching over 9 bases. The CDR3 spans 16 residues. The trim removed 4 bases at V and 0 bases at J, leaving 6 bases unmatched. Germline V gene sequence: CDR1 KGHSH, CDR2 LQKENI. The CDR3 nucleotides read TGTGCCAGCTCACTGACAGGACAGGGGCTGAACACTGAAGCTTTCTTT. This encodes CASSLTGQGLNTEAFF.

This clone was detected a few times. This same CDR3 is encoded by further DNA sequences in the sample. The J gene is TRBJ2-2, the V gene TRBV4-3; D possibly corresponds to TRBD2 (5 bases). This CDR3 comprises 14 residues. Trimming removed 4 bases at V and 8 bases at J, with 14 bases between. Germline CDR1 and CDR2: LGHNA and YSLEER. The CDR3 loop reads CASSPTGLAGELFF. The CDR3, as DNA: TGCGCCAGCAGCCCTACCGGACTGGCAGGGGAGCTGTTTTTT.

CDR3 in DNA: TGTGCCAGCAGTTACTCGATCCCAGGGGCATACTATGGCTACACCTTC. Translating gives CASSYSIPGAYYGYTF. The chain employs TRBV6-5 and TRBJ1-2; TRBD1 might be the D (6 bases). Germline assignment: CDR1 MNHEY and CDR2 SVGAGI. The germline V and J ends were trimmed by 0 bases and 3 bases, with 14 bases remaining between them. CDR3 length: 16 amino acids.

This chain joins TRBV4-1 and TRBJ2-4; 8 nucleotides align to TRBD1. CDR1 is MGHRA, CDR2 YSYEKL, per germline. The J segment lost 0 bases and the V segment lost 1 base, leaving 8 bases of the junction unmatched. The CDR3 consists of 18 residues. Here the CDR3 DNA reads TGCGCCAGCAGCCAAGGACGACAGGGGATAATAGCCAAAAACATTCAGTACTTC. Its translation is CASSQGRQGIIAKNIQYF.

For this clone: Without the conserved terminal phenylalanine or tryptophan, this CDR3 likely stems from a read error. The chain couples TRBV7-8 to TRBJ2-2, with TRBD2 matching 11 bases. J gave up 7 bases and V 4 bases, and 11 bases lay outside the gene matches. The germline V gene has CDR1 SGHVS and CDR2 FQNEAQ. The CDR3 is made up of 17 amino acids. The DNA for the CDR3 is TGTGCCAGCAGCTCCCCACGTAGCGGGAGGGCATTCGGGGAGCTGTTTTCT. It encodes CASSSPRSGRAFGELFS.

The chain employs TRBV5-6 and TRBJ2-7, with a possible D match to TRBD2 (6 bases). V lost 5 bases and J lost 4, with 19 bases in between. The CDR3 contains 15 residues. Per germline, CDR1 SGHDT and CDR2 YYEEEE. Here the CDR3 reads CASSRGMGGVYEQYF. The CDR3 DNA reads as TGTGCCAGCAGTCGGGGAATGGGGGGAGTATACGAGCAGTACTTC.

The chain has TRBV2 and TRBJ2-1; 11 nucleotides line up with TRBD2. Losses at the gene ends were 5 bases for V and 5 bases for J; bases not matched to a gene: 2. CDR3 size: 14 residues. Germline CDR1 is SNHLY and CDR2 is FYNNEI. CDR3 in DNA: TGTGCCAGCAGTTCACTAGCGGGAGACAATGAGCAGTTCTTC. As protein: CASSSLAGDNEQFF.

The V gene is TRBV18, the J gene TRBJ2-1, with TRBD2 matching over 11 bases. Germline V lookup: CDR1 KGHSH, CDR2 LQKENI. The CDR3 is 16 residues long. Germline trimming cut 4 bases from V and 3 bases from J; bases unmatched to any gene: 5. The CDR3 sequence is CASSRRGLADYNEQFF. DNA for the CDR3: TGTGCCAGCTCACGGCGGGGACTAGCGGACTACAATGAGCAGTTCTTC.

The chain carries TRBV19 and TRBJ1-1; D is perhaps TRBD1 (5 bases). V lost 7 bases to trimming and J lost 7 bases, with 19 bases between them. Germline V gene sequence: CDR1 LNHDA, CDR2 SQIVND (reference sequence). The CDR3 has 14 residues. The CDR3 protein is CASIESQVGREAFF. The CDR3 DNA follows: TGTGCCAGTATAGAATCCCAAGTGGGGCGTGAAGCTTTCTTT.

There are a few counts of this clone. The rearrangement uses TRBV7-6 and TRBJ2-5; tentatively, D is TRBD2 (5 bases). The J call may be mistaken, given a closer DNA end match to TRBJ2-7. The CDR3 runs to 13 residues. Germline CDR1 SGHVS, CDR2 FNYEAQ. CDR3 sequence (DNA): TGTGCCAGCAGCGATAGCGACGGTGACGAGCAGTACTTC. Amino acids: CASSDSDGDEQYF.

DNA of the CDR3: TGTGCCAGCACAAGGGAGGGGACTAGCCGTTCAGATACGCAGTATTTT. It is translated as CASTREGTSRSDTQYF. The V and J genes are TRBV28 and TRBJ2-3; TRBD2 agrees at 9 bases. The CDR3 runs 16 residues. With 7 bases clipped from V and 4 bases from J, the junction kept 12 bases outside the gene matches. CDR1 is MDHEN and CDR2 is SYDVKM in the germline V gene.

V gene TRBV6-5 combines with J gene TRBJ1-2, with a tentative D call TRBD1 (6 bases). V dropped 10 bases and J dropped 2 bases, with 14 bases sitting between them. The CDR3 spans 13 residues. The germline V gene has CDR1 MNHEY and CDR2 SVGAGI. CDR3 DNA sequence: TGTGCCACTCACAGGGTAAAAAACTATGGCTACACCTTC. It specifies CATHRVKNYGYTF.

The chain combines TRBV6-5 with TRBJ2-3, with 8 bases aligning to TRBD1. CDR3 length: 13 amino acids. J gave up 5 bases and V 8 bases, and 6 bases lay outside the gene matches. The germline V gene has CDR1 MNHEY and CDR2 SVGAGI. DNA of the CDR3: TGTGCCAGCGGCCAGGGGGCTAAAGATACGCAGTATTTT. It yields the protein CASGQGAKDTQYF.

The chain uses TRBV28 and TRBJ1-3; TRBD1 might be the D (5 bases). The CDR3 is 13 residues long. Trimming left V 4 bases short and J 2 bases short, with 6 bases between. Germline CDR1 is MDHEN and CDR2 is SYDVKM. The CDR3 spells CASSSGTGNTIYF. The CDR3 DNA is TGTGCCAGCAGTTCAGGGACTGGAAACACCATATATTTT.

CDR3: CASSLLGNGPSGANVLTF. Written as DNA, the CDR3 is TGTGCCAGCAGCCTGTTGGGTAATGGGCCCTCTGGGGCCAACGTCCTGACTTTC. V and J are TRBV5-6 and TRBJ2-6; D call uncertain. Trimming pared 4 bases from V and 0 bases from J, leaving 17 bases between. CDR3 length: 18 amino acids. Germline V gene sequence: CDR1 SGHDT, CDR2 YYEEEE.

This clone was found a few times. The V call is TRBV28, the J call TRBJ1-1, with D unclear. The germline V gene encodes CDR1 MDHEN and CDR2 SYDVKM. Between the trimmed V and J ends, which lost 8 bases and 1 base, there was a span of 14 bases. This CDR3 is built from 14 residues. The CDR3 coding sequence is TGTGCCAGCGAAGGGAGCGTGAGGAACACTGAAGCTTTCTTT. This translates into CASEGSVRNTEAFF.

V and J are TRBV6-5 and TRBJ1-3; no reliable D call. CDR1 is MNHEY, CDR2 SVGAGI, per germline. Trimming pared 2 bases from V and 0 bases from J, leaving 5 bases between. The CDR3 consists of 14 residues. The CDR3 here is CASSYGDSGNTIYF. DNA of the CDR3: TGTGCCAGCAGTTACGGAGACTCTGGAAACACCATATATTTT.

Worth noting for this clone: One junction end does not reproduce the germline sequence, and a read error may be involved. This chain uses TRBV4-1 with TRBJ2-7; TRBD2 agrees at 10 bases. Per the germline V gene, CDR1 is MGHRA and CDR2 is YSYEKL. This CDR3 is 16 amino acids long. The CDR3 DNA is TGTGCCAGCAGCCAAGTTCCAGCGGGAGGGTCATACGAGCAGTACTTC. Protein sequence: CASSQVPAGGSYEQYF.

This clone was recorded only once. V is TRBV6-5 and J is TRBJ2-1; TRBD2 is a possible D gene (5 bases). Looked up from germline, CDR1 is MNHEY and CDR2 is SVGAGI. The V and J ends lost 2 bases and 4 bases respectively, with 15 bases between them. The CDR3 is 16 amino acids. In DNA form, the CDR3 reads TGTGCCAGCAGTTACGTTCCCTCCAGGACTTACAATGAGCAGTTCTTC. Translated: CASSYVPSRTYNEQFF.